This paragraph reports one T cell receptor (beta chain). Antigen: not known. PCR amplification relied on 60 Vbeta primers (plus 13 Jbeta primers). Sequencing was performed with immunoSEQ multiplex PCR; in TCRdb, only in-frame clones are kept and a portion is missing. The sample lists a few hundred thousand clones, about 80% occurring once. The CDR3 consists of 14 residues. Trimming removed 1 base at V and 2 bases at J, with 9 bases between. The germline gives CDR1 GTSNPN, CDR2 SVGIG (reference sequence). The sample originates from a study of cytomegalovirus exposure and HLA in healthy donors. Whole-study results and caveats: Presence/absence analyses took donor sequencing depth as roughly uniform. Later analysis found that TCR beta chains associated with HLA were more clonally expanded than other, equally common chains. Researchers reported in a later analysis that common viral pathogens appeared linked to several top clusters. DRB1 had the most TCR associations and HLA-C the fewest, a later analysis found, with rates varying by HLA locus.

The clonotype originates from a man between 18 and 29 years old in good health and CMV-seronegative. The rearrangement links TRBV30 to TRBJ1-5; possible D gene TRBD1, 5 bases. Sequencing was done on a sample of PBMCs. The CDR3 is CAWSDRMGNQPQHF. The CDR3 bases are TGTGCCTGGAGTGACAGGATGGGCAATCAGCCCCAGCATTTT.